The clone carrying this TCR beta chain was observed many times. The read halts 3 residues ahead of the CDR3 end, with the missing end drawn from the germline J gene. The ends lost 8 bases at V and 3 bases at J; junction bases unmatched: 3. The CDR3 consists of 13 residues. Looked up from germline, CDR1 is SNHLY and CDR2 is FYNNEI. The data belong to a study of T cell clonality in common variable immunodeficiency. Here immunoSEQ multiplex PCR was the method, and the copy in TCRdb shows in-frame clones only, minus some. In total the sample includes 30,000 to 40,000 clones, none of them seen once. Sequenced input: peripheral blood mononuclear cells. The receptor was derived from a person between 18 and 75 years old in good health. V usage is TRBV2 and J usage is TRBJ2-1; 8 positions match TRBD1. The covered CDR3 bases are TGTGCCAGCGACAGGGGCTACTACAATGAG. Its translation is CASDRGYYNE. The full CDR3 sequence reads CASDRGYYNEQFF.